This paragraph covers one TCR beta chain sequence. Its cognate antigen is unknown. CDR1 is SEHNR, CDR2 FQNEAQ, per germline (reference sequence). This CDR3 contains 16 residues. TRB cDNA libraries were made by UMI-labeled 5' RACE. No DNA is given; TCRdb re-called the 5' RACE reads and lists each CDR3 protein once. This repertoire includes fewer than 90,000 distinct CDR3 sequences. The sample belongs to a study of CXCR3-negative and CXCR3-positive naive CD8 T cells. Study outcomes and limitations: For naive cells, CXCR3-negative and CXCR3-positive subsets had similar TRBV-TRBJ usage; for memory cells, usage differed. Against CXCR3-negative naive cells, CXCR3-positive naive cells showed more hydrophobic TRB CDR3s. Much lower diversity was found in memory CD8+ cells, while both naive subsets had comparably high diversity.

Using triplicate sorts, 300,000 or so cells were collected each time from every CD8+ T cell subset. CD45RO-CCR7+CD27+CD95- expression identified naive CD8+ T cells. The sample taken for sequencing was naive CXCR3+ CD8+ T cells from blood. Documented subset: CD45RO-CCR7+CD27+CD95- naive CD8+ T cells expressing CXCR3 (TNR3+). The TCR was taken from a human donor in good health. Some clones in this sample may be carry-over from other donors' samples. V gene TRBV7-9 combines with J gene TRBJ1-5; TCRdb reports TRBD1, a call that lacks DNA to check it against. CDR3 loop: CASSQAGDRANQPQHF.